This T cell receptor (beta chain) was identified in a study of CD8 T cells in ankylosing spondylitis. Findings and caveats of the study: Before this, some motif variants had been reported in reactive arthritis synovial fluid and blood. Within matched ankylosing spondylitis synovial fluid, disease-linked clones were reportedly significantly enriched. Those disease-linked clones were CD8+; they were also relatively rare in peripheral blood. A TCR beta motif of seven or eight highly homologous variants appeared characteristic of ankylosing spondylitis blood.

Turning to this clonotype: No antigen is known for it.

V was trimmed by 2 bases and J by 5 bases, leaving 15 bases between them. The CDR3 spans 15 residues. Per the germline V gene, CDR1 is MDHEN and CDR2 is SYDVKM. Quantitative 5'-RACE was performed with molecular barcodes, and it yielded the TCR beta libraries. TCRdb re-derived calls from the 5' RACE reads in MiXCR, one entry per CDR3 protein. The top ten clones hold roughly 16% of a sample with fewer than 500,000 distinct CDR3 sequences, 20% to 25% of them seen once. This receptor was identified in a male donor with ankylosing spondylitis. V is TRBV28 and J is TRBJ2-5; D may be TRBD2 (5 bases). Sequencing was carried out using blood, either unsorted or a sorted T cell fraction (not recorded which). Here the CDR3 DNA reads TGTGCCAGCAGTTTAACCCCCTCGGGGTATGAGACCCAGTACTTC. As protein: CASSLTPSGYETQYF.